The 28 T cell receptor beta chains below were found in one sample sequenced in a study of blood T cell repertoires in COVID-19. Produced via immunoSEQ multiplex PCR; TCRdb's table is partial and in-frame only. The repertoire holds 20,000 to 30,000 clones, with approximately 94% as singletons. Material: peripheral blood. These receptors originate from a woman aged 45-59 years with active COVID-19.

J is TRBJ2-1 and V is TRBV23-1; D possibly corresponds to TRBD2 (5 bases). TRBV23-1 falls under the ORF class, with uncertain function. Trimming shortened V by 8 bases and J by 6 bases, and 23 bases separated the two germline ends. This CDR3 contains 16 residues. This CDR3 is CASPPGTGRRPNEQFF. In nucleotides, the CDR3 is TGCGCCAGCCCCCCAGGCACGGGAAGGAGACCCAATGAGCAGTTCTTC.

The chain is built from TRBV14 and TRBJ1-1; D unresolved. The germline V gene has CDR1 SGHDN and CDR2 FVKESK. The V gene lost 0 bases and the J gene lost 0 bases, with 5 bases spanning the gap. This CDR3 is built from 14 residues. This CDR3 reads CASSQESVNTEAFF. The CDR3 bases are TGTGCCAGCAGCCAAGAGTCAGTGAACACTGAAGCTTTCTTT.

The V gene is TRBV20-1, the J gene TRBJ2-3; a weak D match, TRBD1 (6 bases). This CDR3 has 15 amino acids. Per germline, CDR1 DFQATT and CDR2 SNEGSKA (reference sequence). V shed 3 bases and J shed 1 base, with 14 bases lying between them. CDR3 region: CSASIGQQGTDTQYF. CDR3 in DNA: TGCAGTGCTAGTATCGGACAGCAAGGCACAGATACGCAGTATTTT.

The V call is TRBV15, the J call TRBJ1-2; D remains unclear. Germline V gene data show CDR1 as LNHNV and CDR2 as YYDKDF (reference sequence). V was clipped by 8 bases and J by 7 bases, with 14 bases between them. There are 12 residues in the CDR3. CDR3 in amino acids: CATGREAGGYTF. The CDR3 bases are TGTGCCACCGGGAGGGAGGCGGGTGGCTACACCTTC.

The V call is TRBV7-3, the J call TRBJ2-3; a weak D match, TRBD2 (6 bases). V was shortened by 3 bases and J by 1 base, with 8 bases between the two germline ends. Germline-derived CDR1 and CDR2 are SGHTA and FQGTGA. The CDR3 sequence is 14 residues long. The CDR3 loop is CASSFGGGTDTQYF. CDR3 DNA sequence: TGTGCCAGCAGCTTCGGCGGGGGCACAGATACGCAGTATTTT.

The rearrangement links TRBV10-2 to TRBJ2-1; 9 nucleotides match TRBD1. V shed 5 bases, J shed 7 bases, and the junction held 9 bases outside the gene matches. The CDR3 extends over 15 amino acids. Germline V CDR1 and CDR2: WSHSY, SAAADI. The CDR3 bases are TGCGCCAGCAGTCTCGACAGGGGGGTGGTGAATGAGCAGTTCTTC. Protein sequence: CASSLDRGVVNEQFF.

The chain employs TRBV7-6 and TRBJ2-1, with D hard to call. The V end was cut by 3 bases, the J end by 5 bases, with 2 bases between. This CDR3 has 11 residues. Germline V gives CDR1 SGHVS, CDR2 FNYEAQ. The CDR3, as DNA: TGTGCCAGCAGCTTTAACAATGAGCAGTTCTTC. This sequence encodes CASSFNNEQFF.

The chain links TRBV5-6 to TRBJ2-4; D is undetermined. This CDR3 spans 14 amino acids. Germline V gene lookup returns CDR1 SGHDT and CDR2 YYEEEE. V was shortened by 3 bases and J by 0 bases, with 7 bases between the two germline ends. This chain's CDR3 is CASSSRLAKNIQYF. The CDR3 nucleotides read TGTGCCAGCAGCTCCAGACTAGCCAAAAACATTCAGTACTTC.

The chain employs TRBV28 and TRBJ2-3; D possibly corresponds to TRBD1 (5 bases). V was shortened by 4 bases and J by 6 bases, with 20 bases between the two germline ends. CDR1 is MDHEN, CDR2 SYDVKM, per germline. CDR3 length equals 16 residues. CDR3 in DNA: TGTGCCAGCAGTTCCTGGGCCACCCTAGGGGTTGATACGCAGTATTTT. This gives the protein CASSSWATLGVDTQYF.

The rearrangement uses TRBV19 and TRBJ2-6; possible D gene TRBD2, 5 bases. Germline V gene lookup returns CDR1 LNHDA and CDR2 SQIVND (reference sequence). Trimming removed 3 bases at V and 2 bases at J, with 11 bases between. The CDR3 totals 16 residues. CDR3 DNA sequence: TGTGCCAGTAGTATTGAAGGGAGTCCTGGGGCCAACGTCCTGACTTTC. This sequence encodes CASSIEGSPGANVLTF.

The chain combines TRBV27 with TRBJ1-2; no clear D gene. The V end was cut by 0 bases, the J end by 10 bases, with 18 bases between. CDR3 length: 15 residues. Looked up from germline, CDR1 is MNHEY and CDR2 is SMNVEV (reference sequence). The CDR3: CASSLSFMMERPYTF. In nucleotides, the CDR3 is TGTGCCAGCAGTTTATCTTTTATGATGGAGAGGCCCTACACCTTC.

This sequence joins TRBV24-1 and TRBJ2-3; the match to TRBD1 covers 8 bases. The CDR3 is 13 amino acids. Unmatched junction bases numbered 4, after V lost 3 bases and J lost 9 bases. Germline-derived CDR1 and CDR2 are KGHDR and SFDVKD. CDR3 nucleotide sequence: TGTGCCACCAGTGATCTACAGGGGGACACGCAGTATTTT. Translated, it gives CATSDLQGDTQYF.

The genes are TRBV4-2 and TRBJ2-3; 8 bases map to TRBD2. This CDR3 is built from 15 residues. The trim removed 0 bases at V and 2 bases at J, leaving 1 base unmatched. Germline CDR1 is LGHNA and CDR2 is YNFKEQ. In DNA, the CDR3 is TGTGCCAGCAGCCAAGAGCGGGGGGTCACAGATACGCAGTATTTT. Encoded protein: CASSQERGVTDTQYF.

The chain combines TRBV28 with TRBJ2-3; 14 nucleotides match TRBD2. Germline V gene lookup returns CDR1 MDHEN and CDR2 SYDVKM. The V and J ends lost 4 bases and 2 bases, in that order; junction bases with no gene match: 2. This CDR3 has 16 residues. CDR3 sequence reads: CASSSGLAGVTDTQYF. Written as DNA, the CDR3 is TGTGCCAGCAGTTCGGGACTAGCGGGGGTCACAGATACGCAGTATTTT.

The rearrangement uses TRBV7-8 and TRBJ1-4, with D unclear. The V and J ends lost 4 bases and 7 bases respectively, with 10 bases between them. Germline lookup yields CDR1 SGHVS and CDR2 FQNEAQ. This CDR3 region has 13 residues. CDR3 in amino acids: CASSSWEAEKLFF. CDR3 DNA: TGTGCCAGCAGCTCTTGGGAGGCTGAAAAACTGTTTTTT. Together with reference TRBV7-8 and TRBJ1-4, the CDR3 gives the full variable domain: GAGVSQSPRYKVAKRGQDVALRCDPISGHVSLFWYQQALGQGPEFLTYFQNEAQLDKSGLPSDRFFAERPEGSVSTLKIQRTQQEDSAVYLCASSSWEAEKLFFGSGTQLSVL.

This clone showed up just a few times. CDR3 protein: CASSFFGTVANYGYTF. CDR3 nucleotides: TGTGCCAGCAGCTTCTTCGGGACAGTAGCTAACTATGGCTACACCTTC. The gene calls are TRBV6-2 or TRBV6-3 and TRBJ1-2; the match to TRBD1 covers 7 bases. Germline CDR1 and CDR2: MNHEY and SVGEGT. J was trimmed by 0 bases and V by 6 bases; bases with no gene match: 10. This CDR3 is 16 amino acids long.

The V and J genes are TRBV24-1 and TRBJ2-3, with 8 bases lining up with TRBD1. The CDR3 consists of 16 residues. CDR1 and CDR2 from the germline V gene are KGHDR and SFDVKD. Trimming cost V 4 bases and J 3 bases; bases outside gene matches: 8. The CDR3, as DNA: TGTGCCACCAGTGACCCGGGGCGGACAGGGACAGATACGCAGTATTTT. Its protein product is CATSDPGRTGTDTQYF.

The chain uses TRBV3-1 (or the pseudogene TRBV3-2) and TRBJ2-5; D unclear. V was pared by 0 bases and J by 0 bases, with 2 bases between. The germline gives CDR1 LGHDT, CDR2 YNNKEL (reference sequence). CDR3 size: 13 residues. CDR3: CASSQDNQETQYF. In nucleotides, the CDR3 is TGTGCCAGCAGCCAAGACAACCAAGAGACCCAGTACTTC.

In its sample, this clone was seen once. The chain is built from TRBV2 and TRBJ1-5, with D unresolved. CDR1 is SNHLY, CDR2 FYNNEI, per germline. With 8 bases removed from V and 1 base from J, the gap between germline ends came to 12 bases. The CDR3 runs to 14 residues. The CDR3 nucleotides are TGTGCCAGCTCAGAAGTAATGAGCAATCAGCCCCAGCATTTT. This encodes CASSEVMSNQPQHF. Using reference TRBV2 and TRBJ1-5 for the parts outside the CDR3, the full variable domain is EPEVTQTPSHQVTQMGQEVILRCVPISNHLYFYWYRQILGQKVEFLVSFYNNEISEKSEIFDDQFSVERPDGSNFTLKIRSTKLEDSAMYFCASSEVMSNQPQHFGDGTRLSIL.

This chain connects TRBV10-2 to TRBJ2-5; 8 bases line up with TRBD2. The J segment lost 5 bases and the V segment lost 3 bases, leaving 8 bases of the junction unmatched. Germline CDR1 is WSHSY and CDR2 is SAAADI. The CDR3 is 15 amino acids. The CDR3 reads CASSDGAGEWETQYF. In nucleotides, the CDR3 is TGCGCCAGCAGTGATGGAGCGGGGGAGTGGGAGACCCAGTACTTC.

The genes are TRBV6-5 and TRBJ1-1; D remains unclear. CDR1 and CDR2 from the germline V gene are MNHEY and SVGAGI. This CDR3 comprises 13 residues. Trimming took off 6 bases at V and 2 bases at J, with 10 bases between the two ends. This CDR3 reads CASSVQKNTEAFF. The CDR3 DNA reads TGTGCCAGCAGCGTACAGAAAAACACTGAAGCTTTCTTT.

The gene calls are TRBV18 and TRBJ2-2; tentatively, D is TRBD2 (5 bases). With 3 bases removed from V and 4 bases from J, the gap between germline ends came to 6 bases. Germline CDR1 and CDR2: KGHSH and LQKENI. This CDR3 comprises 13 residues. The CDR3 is CASSPRATGELFF. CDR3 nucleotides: TGTGCCAGCTCACCGCGGGCCACCGGGGAGCTGTTTTTT.

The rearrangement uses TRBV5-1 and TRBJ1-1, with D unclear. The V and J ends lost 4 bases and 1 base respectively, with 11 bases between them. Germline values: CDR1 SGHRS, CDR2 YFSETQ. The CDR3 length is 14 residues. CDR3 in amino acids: CASSVGRENTEAFF. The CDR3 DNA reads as TGCGCCAGCAGCGTAGGACGGGAGAACACTGAAGCTTTCTTT.

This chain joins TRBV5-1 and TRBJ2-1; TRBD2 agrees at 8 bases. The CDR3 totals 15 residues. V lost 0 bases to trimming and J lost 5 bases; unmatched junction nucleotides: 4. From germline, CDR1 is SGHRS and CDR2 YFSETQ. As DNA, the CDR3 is TGCGCCAGCAGCTTGGATAGCGGGGTTAACAATGAGCAGTTCTTC. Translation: CASSLDSGVNNEQFF.

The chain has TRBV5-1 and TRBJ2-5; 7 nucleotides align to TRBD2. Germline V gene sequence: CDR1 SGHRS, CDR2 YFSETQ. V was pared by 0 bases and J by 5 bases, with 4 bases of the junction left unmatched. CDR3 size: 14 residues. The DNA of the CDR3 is TGCGCCAGCAGCTTGGATAGCGGGTATGAGACCCAGTACTTC. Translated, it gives CASSLDSGYETQYF.

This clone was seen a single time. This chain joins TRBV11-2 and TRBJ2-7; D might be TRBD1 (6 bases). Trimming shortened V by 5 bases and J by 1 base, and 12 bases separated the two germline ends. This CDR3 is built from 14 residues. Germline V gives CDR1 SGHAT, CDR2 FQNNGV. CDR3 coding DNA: TGTGCCAGCAGCCTGGGACATTTATCCTACGAGCAGTACTTC. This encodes CASSLGHLSYEQYF.

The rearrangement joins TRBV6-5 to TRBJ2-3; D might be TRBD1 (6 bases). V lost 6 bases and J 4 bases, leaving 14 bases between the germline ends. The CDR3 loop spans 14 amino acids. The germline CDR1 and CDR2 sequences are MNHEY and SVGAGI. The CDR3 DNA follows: TGTGCCAGCAGACTAACAGGGATCGCAGATACGCAGTATTTT. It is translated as CASRLTGIADTQYF.

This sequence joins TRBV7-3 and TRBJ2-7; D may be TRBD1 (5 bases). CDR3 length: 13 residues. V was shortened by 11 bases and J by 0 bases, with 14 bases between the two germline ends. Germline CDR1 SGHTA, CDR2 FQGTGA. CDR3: CAGQTVHSYEQYF. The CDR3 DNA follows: TGTGCCGGTCAGACAGTGCACTCCTACGAGCAGTACTTC.